This T cell receptor (beta chain) was identified in a study of T cell responses to AZD1222 COVID-19 vaccine. The CDR3 spans 15 residues. Germline V gives CDR1 LNHDA, CDR2 SQIVND (reference sequence). Trimming pared 1 base from V and 1 base from J, leaving 8 bases between. Turning to this clone: The same CDR3 is also encoded by other DNA sequences in this sample.

Method: immunoSEQ multiplex PCR; TCRdb's copy keeps in-frame clones and lacks some. Here the sample spans some 190,000 clones, over 90% being singletons. The clonotype comes from an adult who received the AZD1222 COVID-19 vaccine. The specimen comprised peripheral blood, sampled 28 days after the second AZD1222 dose. The chain couples TRBV19 to TRBJ1-5; D is perhaps TRBD1 (6 bases). The CDR3 DNA follows: TGTGCCAGTAGTATAGGTGGGGGCAGCAATCAGCCCCAGCATTTT. Its protein is CASSIGGGSNQPQHF.